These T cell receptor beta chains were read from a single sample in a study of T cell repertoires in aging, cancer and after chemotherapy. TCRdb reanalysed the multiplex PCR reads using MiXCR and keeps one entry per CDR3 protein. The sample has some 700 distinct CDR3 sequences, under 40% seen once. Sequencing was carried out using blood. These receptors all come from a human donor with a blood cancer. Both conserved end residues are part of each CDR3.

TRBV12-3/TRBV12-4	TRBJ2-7	CAISLDQRRSPSYEQYF
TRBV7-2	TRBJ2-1	CASSLGVAGPTEQFF
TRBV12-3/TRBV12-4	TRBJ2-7	CASSRPGTGSHEQYF
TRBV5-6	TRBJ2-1	CASSNTGLPGSGTVEQFF
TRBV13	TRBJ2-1	CASSHIGAGSYNEQFF
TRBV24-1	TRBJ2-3	CATPERGLLLVPGTDTQYF
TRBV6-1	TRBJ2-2	CASSAAANTGELFF
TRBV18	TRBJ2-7	CASSPPGQPYEQYF
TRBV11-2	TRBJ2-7	CASSLEAGKVYEQYF
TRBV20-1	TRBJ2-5	CSATSREDSPQTQYF
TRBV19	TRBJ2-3	CASSRSGGGTDTQYF
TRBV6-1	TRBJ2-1	CASIRRAGQITNEQFF
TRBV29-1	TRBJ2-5	CSVEPGQGAPQTQYF
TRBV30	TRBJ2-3	CAWSSTSTDTQYF
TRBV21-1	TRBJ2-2	CASRTPQTGPDTGELFF
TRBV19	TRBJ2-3	CASSKRGLDTDTQYF
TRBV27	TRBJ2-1	CASSLNEVGQGGKFF
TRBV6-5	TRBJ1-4	CASSYGPNEKLFF
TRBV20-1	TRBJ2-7	CSARGVAGGSYEQYF
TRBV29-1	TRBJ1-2	CSVAPASNYGYTF
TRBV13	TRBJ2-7	CASTRDTYYEQYF
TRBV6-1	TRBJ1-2	CASSRTGIDGYTF
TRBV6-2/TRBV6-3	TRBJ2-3	CASSDVTRSDTQYF
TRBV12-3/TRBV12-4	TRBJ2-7	CASSLQGFSYEQYF
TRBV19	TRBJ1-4	CASSWSGNEKLFF
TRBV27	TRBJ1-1	CASSTGTDAFF
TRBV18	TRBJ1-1	CASSPDSLEGFF
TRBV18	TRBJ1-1	CASSPPVQTEAFF
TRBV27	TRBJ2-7	CASSFDPTRSSYEQYF
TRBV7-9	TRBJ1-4	CASTSTGGSGEKLFF
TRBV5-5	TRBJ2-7	CASSIVEGYERYF
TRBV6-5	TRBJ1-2	CASSLLAGGGYGYTF
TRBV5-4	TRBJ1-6	CASSLGRGAGSPLHF
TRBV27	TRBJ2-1	CASSPRVGLALGNEQFF
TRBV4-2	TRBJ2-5	CASSQDQGTQETQYF
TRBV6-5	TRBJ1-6	CASSYSPDRGYSPLHF
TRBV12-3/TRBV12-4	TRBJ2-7	CASSTGTGVYEQYF
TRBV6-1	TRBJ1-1	CASSSTRNTEAFF
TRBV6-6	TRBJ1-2	CASSFGTPNPYGYTF
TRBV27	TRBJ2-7	CASRPVLSSYEQYF
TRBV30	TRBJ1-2	CAWTKGRGNYGYTF
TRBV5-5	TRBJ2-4	CASSQTGGQNIQYF
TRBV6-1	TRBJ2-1	CASSVSGGRHNEQFF
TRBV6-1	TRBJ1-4	CASRSGSPNEKLFF
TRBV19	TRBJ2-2	CASSFRNTGELFF